The 23 T cell receptor beta chains listed next were all sequenced from one sample in a study of CD8 T cells in Susac syndrome. Random hexamers were used to reverse transcribe an amount of roughly 0.45 to 1 ug RNA. One entry per CDR3 protein results from TCRdb running MiXCR on the immunoSEQ multiplex PCR reads. The table has more than 130,000 distinct CDR3 sequences, 94% seen once. Sequenced material: CD8+ T cells from PBMCs. Receptors were obtained from a human donor in good health.

The chain recombines TRBV30 with TRBJ2-3; 10 nucleotides line up with TRBD2. The CDR3 has 15 residues. V shed 3 bases and J 1 base; nucleotides not matched to a gene: 4. Germline assignment: CDR1 GTSNPN and CDR2 SVGIG (reference sequence). The CDR3 nucleotides are TGTGCCTGGAGGTTGCTAGCGGGGGGCACAGATACGCAGTATTTT. Its translation is CAWRLLAGGTDTQYF.

The V call is TRBV2, the J call TRBJ2-3; 10 bases are shared with TRBD2. V lost 6 bases and J lost 2; bases outside the gene matches: 5. The CDR3 totals 15 residues. CDR1 is SNHLY, CDR2 FYNNEI, per germline. The CDR3 nucleotides read TGTGCCAGCAGGCCACTAGCGGGACTCACAGATACGCAGTATTTT. The encoded protein is CASRPLAGLTDTQYF.

The CDR3 DNA reads TGTGCCAGCAGCCAAGAGTCGGGTAATGAGCAGTTCTTC. Residues: CASSQESGNEQFF. J is TRBJ2-1 and V is TRBV3-1; D uncertain. The CDR3 length is 13 residues. V was trimmed by 0 bases and J by 7 bases, leaving 7 bases between them. Looked up from germline, CDR1 is LGHDT and CDR2 is YNNKEL (reference sequence).

V gene TRBV20-1 combines with J gene TRBJ2-7; D possibly matches TRBD1 or TRBD2 (5 bases each). The CDR3 totals 11 residues. In germline, CDR1 is DFQATT, CDR2 SNEGSKA (reference sequence). V was pared by 3 bases and J by 6 bases, with 9 bases between. CDR3: CSASLGVEQYF. Written as DNA, the CDR3 is TGCAGTGCTAGTTTGGGGGTCGAGCAGTACTTC.

J is TRBJ1-5 and V is TRBV7-9; no reliable D call. Germline values: CDR1 SEHNR, CDR2 FQNEAQ (reference sequence). V gave up 1 base and J gave up 3 bases, with 10 bases separating them. The CDR3 totals 15 residues. CDR3 amino acids: CASSLGVVDNQPQHF. The CDR3 DNA is TGTGCCAGCAGCTTAGGGGTGGTCGACAATCAGCCCCAGCATTTT.

CDR3: CASSQETGPGANVLTF. The CDR3, as DNA: TGTGCCAGCAGCCAGGAGACAGGGCCCGGGGCCAACGTCCTGACTTTC. V and J are TRBV4-2 and TRBJ2-6; 7 positions match TRBD1. Trimming cost V 3 bases and J 4 bases; bases outside gene matches: 6. The CDR3 has 16 residues. Germline CDR1 and CDR2: LGHNA and YNFKEQ.

This chain uses TRBV4-3 with TRBJ2-1, with no clear D. Deletions cut 4 bases from V and 9 bases from J, with 16 bases between. CDR3 length: 14 residues. CDR1 is LGHNA and CDR2 is YSLEER in the germline V gene. CDR3 in DNA: TGCGCCAGCAGCCCAAGATCTAGGTCCGGTGAGCAGTTCTTC. This sequence encodes CASSPRSRSGEQFF.

The chain is built from TRBV29-1 and TRBJ2-2, with 9 bases that match TRBD2. Germline values: CDR1 SQVTM, CDR2 ANQGSEA. The CDR3 extends over 13 amino acids. Germline trimming cut 5 bases from V and 7 bases from J; bases unmatched to any gene: 5. CDR3 sequence (DNA): TGCAGCGTTCGGCGGGAGGGGAACGGGGAGCTGTTTTTT. As protein: CSVRREGNGELFF.

The chain couples TRBV4-3 to TRBJ2-7, with D perhaps TRBD2 (6 bases). With 0 bases removed from V and 4 bases from J, the gap between germline ends came to 16 bases. Germline lookup yields CDR1 LGHNA and CDR2 YSLEER. The CDR3 has 16 amino acids. The DNA of the CDR3 is TGCGCCAGCAGCCAAGATAGGGCTAGCGATTATTACGAGCAGTACTTC. Translation gives CASSQDRASDYYEQYF.

This chain joins TRBV29-1 and TRBJ1-2; 7 nucleotides line up with TRBD1. Germline-derived CDR1 and CDR2 are SQVTM and ANQGSEA. The CDR3 has 13 amino acids. With 7 bases clipped from V and 0 bases from J, the junction kept 5 bases outside the gene matches. The CDR3 nucleotides are TGCAGCGCTGCGGGACAGACTAACTATGGCTACACCTTC. It is translated as CSAAGQTNYGYTF.

J is TRBJ2-1 and V is TRBV4-3; 8 nucleotides align to TRBD2. V trimming: 0 bases; J trimming: 5 bases; junction bases outside the gene matches: 6. The CDR3 loop spans 16 amino acids. Looked up from germline, CDR1 is LGHNA and CDR2 is YSLEER. DNA for the CDR3: TGCGCCAGCAGCCAAGATGCGGGACTAGGGGACAATGAGCAGTTCTTC. This encodes CASSQDAGLGDNEQFF.

The genes are TRBV9 and TRBJ2-2; 9 bases fit TRBD2. The CDR3 length is 17 residues. V gave up 4 bases and J gave up 6 bases; unmatched junction bases: 13. From germline, CDR1 is SGDLS and CDR2 YYNGEE. CDR3 bases: TGTGCCAGCAGCACCTCCAGACTTGCGGGAGGGCCCGGGGAGCTGTTTTTT. Protein product: CASSTSRLAGGPGELFF.

The J gene is TRBJ2-7, the V gene TRBV4-3; TRBD2 is a possible D gene (5 bases). Germline V gene lookup returns CDR1 LGHNA and CDR2 YSLEER. The CDR3 extends over 15 amino acids. V lost 0 bases, J lost 0 bases, and 9 bases lay in between. CDR3 loop: CASSQERGGSYEQYF. CDR3 in DNA: TGCGCCAGCAGCCAAGAGAGAGGAGGCTCCTACGAGCAGTACTTC.

This clonotype came up once. This rearrangement joins TRBV20-1 to TRBJ1-5, with unresolved D. The CDR3 contains 11 residues. CDR1 and CDR2 from the germline V gene are DFQATT and SNEGSKA (reference sequence). V was trimmed by 1 base and J by 5 bases, leaving 3 bases between them. The CDR3 nucleotides are TGCAGTGCTAGAGGCGATCAGCCCCAGCATTTT. It codes for CSARGDQPQHF.

The count of this clonotype is one. The DNA of the CDR3 is TGTGCCAGCGTGAGGGGGCTTCATGAGCAGTTCTTC. Protein: CASVRGLHEQFF. This rearrangement joins TRBV2 to TRBJ2-1, with 7 bases lining up with TRBD1. V shed 8 bases and J 8 bases; nucleotides not matched to a gene: 6. The CDR3 is made up of 12 amino acids. The germline gives CDR1 SNHLY, CDR2 FYNNEI.

The count of this clonotype is one. This chain uses TRBV27 with TRBJ2-7; perhaps TRBD2 as D (5 bases). This CDR3 spans 14 amino acids. Germline V lookup: CDR1 MNHEY, CDR2 SMNVEV (reference sequence). V lost 5 bases and J lost 3, with 14 bases in between. CDR3 coding DNA: TGTGCCAGCAGTCACCGTGTCGAGGGCTACGAGCAGTACTTC. This sequence encodes CASSHRVEGYEQYF.

The V call is TRBV30, the J call TRBJ2-6, with unresolved D. The ends were cut back, 1 base at V and 0 bases at J, with 13 bases in the middle. The CDR3 sequence is 17 residues long. The germline CDR1 and CDR2 sequences are GTSNPN and SVGIG (reference sequence). CDR3 loop: CAWSEFEDRSGANVLTF. In DNA form, the CDR3 reads TGTGCCTGGAGTGAGTTCGAGGACCGCTCTGGGGCCAACGTCCTGACTTTC.

Written as DNA, the CDR3 is TGCAGTGCTACTAACACGGGACTAAATCAAGAGACCCAGTACTTC. The encoded protein is CSATNTGLNQETQYF. J is TRBJ2-5 and V is TRBV20-1; 7 bases are shared with TRBD2. Trimming at V came to 4 bases and at J to 2 bases, leaving 10 bases not matched to a gene. Germline lookup yields CDR1 DFQATT and CDR2 SNEGSKA (reference sequence). The CDR3 totals 15 residues.

This chain links TRBV20-1 with TRBJ2-3; a possible D gene is TRBD2 (6 bases). CDR1 and CDR2 from the germline V gene are DFQATT and SNEGSKA (reference sequence). Trimming shortened V by 6 bases and J by 3 bases, and 16 bases separated the two germline ends. The CDR3 sequence is 14 residues long. The DNA of the CDR3 is TGCAGTGCGTGGGACGGGGGATGGACAGATACGCAGTATTTT. This gives the protein CSAWDGGWTDTQYF.

The rearrangement links TRBV20-1 to TRBJ2-1; D remains unclear. The V end was cut by 6 bases, the J end by 7 bases, with 13 bases between. The CDR3 runs 12 residues. Germline CDR1 reads DFQATT; CDR2 reads SNEGSKA (reference sequence). CDR3 sequence: CSAQSVGNEQFF. In nucleotides, the CDR3 is TGCAGTGCCCAGTCTGTCGGTAATGAGCAGTTCTTC.

The count of this clonotype is one. The J gene is TRBJ2-1, the V gene TRBV6-5; 9 bases are a match to TRBD2. This CDR3 spans 15 amino acids. V dropped 2 bases and J dropped 9; count of bases not matched to a gene: 8. CDR1 is MNHEY and CDR2 is SVGAGI in the germline V gene. DNA for the CDR3: TGTGCCAGCAGTTACAACCCGGGACTAGCTGGTGAGCAGTTCTTC. Its translation is CASSYNPGLAGEQFF.

In its sample, this clonotype was seen once. V usage is TRBV5-4 and J usage is TRBJ1-5; TRBD1 matches 7 bases. CDR1 is SGHNT, CDR2 YYREEE, per germline (reference sequence). With V trimmed by 3 bases and J by 4 bases, 4 bases remained unmatched. This CDR3 has 14 residues. The CDR3 DNA is TGTGCCAGCAGCTACAGGGGATGGAATCAGCCCCAGCATTTT. The encoded protein is CASSYRGWNQPQHF.

The rearrangement uses TRBV9 and TRBJ2-5, with D perhaps matching TRBD1 or TRBD2 (7 bases each). CDR1 and CDR2 (germline): SGDLS, YYNGEE. CDR3 size: 14 residues. The ends were cut back, 4 bases at V and 5 bases at J, with 15 bases in the middle. In DNA, the CDR3 is TGTGCCAGCAGCCCAGGGGGGGGTTTGGAGACCCAGTACTTC. Translation gives CASSPGGGLETQYF.